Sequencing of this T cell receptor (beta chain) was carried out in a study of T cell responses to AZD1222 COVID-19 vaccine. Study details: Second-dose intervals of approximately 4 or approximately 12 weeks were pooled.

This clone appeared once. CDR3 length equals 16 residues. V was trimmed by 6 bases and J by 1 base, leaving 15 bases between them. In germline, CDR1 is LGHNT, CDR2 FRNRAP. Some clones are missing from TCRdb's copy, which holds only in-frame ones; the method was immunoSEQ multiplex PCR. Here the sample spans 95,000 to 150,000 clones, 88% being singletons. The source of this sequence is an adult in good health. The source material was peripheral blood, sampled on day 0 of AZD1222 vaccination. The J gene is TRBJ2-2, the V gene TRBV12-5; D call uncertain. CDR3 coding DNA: TGTGCTAGTGGGGCCCCTCCGGGCAAGAACACCGGGGAGCTGTTTTTT. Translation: CASGAPPGKNTGELFF.